Shown below are 21 T cell receptor beta chains from a single sample sequenced in a study of Ad26.COV2.S vaccination and SARS-CoV-2 variants. The sample's treatment: 15 to 20 received Ad26.COV2.S at low or high dose, single or two shots; several received placebo; per-sample allocation not given. The samples were gathered on day 63 after the first injection of vaccine or placebo. Using immunoSEQ multiplex PCR, the repertoire was profiled, and TCRdb retains in-frame clones only, with some absent. The table lists about 680,000 clones, roughly 90% of them singletons. The material was peripheral blood, obtained in a trial of Ad26.COV2.S vaccine versus placebo. The receptors come from a person aged 18-60 years who received the Ad26.COV2.S COVID-19 vaccine or a placebo.

This chain's CDR3 is CASSIRTGGQPQHF. CDR3 DNA sequence: TGTGCCAGTAGTATAAGGACAGGGGGGCAGCCCCAGCATTTT. J is TRBJ1-5 and V is TRBV19; the match to TRBD1 covers 10 bases. The CDR3 extends over 14 amino acids. Germline lookup yields CDR1 LNHDA and CDR2 SQIVND (reference sequence). Trimming cost V 2 bases and J 7 bases; bases outside gene matches: 2.

The rearrangement joins TRBV10-3 to TRBJ2-1, with 7 bases matching TRBD2. The trim removed 0 bases at V and 5 bases at J, leaving 1 base unmatched. Per germline, CDR1 ENHRY and CDR2 SYGVKD. This CDR3 has 14 residues. CDR3 DNA sequence: TGTGCCATCAGTGAGTCCCTAGCGGACAATGAGCAGTTCTTC. Its protein is CAISESLADNEQFF.

The V call is TRBV6-5, the J call TRBJ1-1, with 8 bases aligning to TRBD1. The CDR3 loop spans 14 amino acids. Germline CDR1 reads MNHEY; CDR2 reads SVGAGI. V was pared by 10 bases and J by 1 base, with 8 bases of the junction left unmatched. The DNA of the CDR3 is TGTGCCACCCTCTTACAGGGGGGGAACACTGAAGCTTTCTTT. This translates into CATLLQGGNTEAFF.

The V gene is TRBV19, the J gene TRBJ2-5, with D possibly matching TRBD2 (6 bases). Trimming cost V 1 base and J 5 bases, with 17 bases left between them. The germline V gene encodes CDR1 LNHDA and CDR2 SQIVND (reference sequence). CDR3 length: 16 residues. CDR3 sequence reads: CASSIGQIPRGETQYF. The CDR3 DNA reads TGTGCCAGTAGTATAGGCCAGATTCCCCGGGGGGAGACCCAGTACTTC. Using reference TRBV19 and TRBJ2-5 for the parts outside the CDR3, the full variable domain is DGGITQSPKYLFRKEGQNVTLSCEQNLNHDAMYWYRQDPGQGLRLIYYSQIVNDFQKGDIAEGYSVSREKKESFPLTVTSAQKNPTAFYLCASSIGQIPRGETQYFGPGTRLLVL.

The chain employs TRBV11-1 and TRBJ2-7; 10 nucleotides match TRBD2. V was pared by 7 bases and J by 1 base, with 4 bases of the junction left unmatched. CDR1 is SGHAT and CDR2 is FQDESV in the germline V gene (reference sequence). The CDR3 is made up of 14 amino acids. The CDR3: CASTSLAGSYEQYF. The CDR3 nucleotides read TGTGCCAGCACCTCACTAGCGGGGTCCTACGAGCAGTACTTC.

The gene calls are TRBV15 and TRBJ1-3; TRBD1 agrees at 12 bases. The germline V gene has CDR1 LNHNV and CDR2 YYDKDF (reference sequence). J gave up 3 bases and V 3 bases, and 3 bases lay outside the gene matches. The CDR3 loop spans 16 amino acids. The CDR3 bases are TGTGCCACCAGCAGGGGACAGGGGGCTGGTGGAAACACCATATATTTT. Its protein product is CATSRGQGAGGNTIYF.

The chain carries TRBV5-6 and TRBJ1-1, with a tentative D call TRBD1 (5 bases). The CDR3 is 16 amino acids. The germline gives CDR1 SGHDT, CDR2 YYEEEE. V was clipped by 3 bases and J by 6 bases, with 21 bases between them. This CDR3 reads CASSSFHSGGVAEAFF. The CDR3 bases are TGTGCCAGCAGCTCATTTCACAGCGGGGGTGTAGCTGAAGCTTTCTTT.

The chain has TRBV7-6 and TRBJ2-2, with 8 bases identical to TRBD1. This CDR3 contains 16 residues. Germline-derived CDR1 and CDR2 are SGHVS and FNYEAQ. With V trimmed by 0 bases and J by 9 bases, 9 bases remained unmatched. CDR3 DNA sequence: TGTGCCAGCAGCTTAGCCGTACGGACAGGGTTAAGGGAGCTGTTTTTT. It codes for CASSLAVRTGLRELFF. The variable domain in full, with the rest retrieved from reference TRBV7-6 and TRBJ2-2, is GAGVSQSPRYKVTKRGQDVALRCDPISGHVSLYWYRQALGQGPEFLTYFNYEAQQDKSGLPNDRFSAERPEGSISTLTIQRTEQRDSAMYRCASSLAVRTGLRELFFGEGSRLTVL.

CDR3 protein: CATSEGQGRSKNIQYF. CDR3 DNA sequence: TGTGCCACCAGTGAAGGACAGGGACGGAGCAAAAACATTCAGTACTTC. This chain connects TRBV24-1 to TRBJ2-4; 8 bases align to TRBD1. The CDR3 has 16 residues. The junction had 7 bases not matched to a gene; V was cut back by 4 bases and J by 3 bases. Germline V gives CDR1 KGHDR, CDR2 SFDVKD.

The CDR3 loop is CASSQEPPGGGNEKLFF. CDR3 DNA sequence: TGTGCCAGCAGCCAAGAGCCTCCCGGGGGAGGTAATGAAAAACTGTTTTTT. This sequence joins TRBV3-1 (or the pseudogene TRBV3-2) and TRBJ1-4; D possibly corresponds to TRBD1 (5 bases). The CDR3 loop spans 17 amino acids. Germline assignment: CDR1 LGHDT and CDR2 YNNKEL (reference sequence). Deletions cut 0 bases from V and 4 bases from J, with 15 bases between.

The chain couples TRBV6-4 to TRBJ2-1; D is possibly TRBD2 (5 bases). The ends were cut back, 6 bases at V and 4 bases at J, with 7 bases in the middle. In germline, CDR1 is MRHNA, CDR2 SNTAGT. This CDR3 region has 12 residues. In DNA form, the CDR3 reads TGTGCCAGCAGCACTAGTTACAATGAGCAGTTCTTC. This codes for CASSTSYNEQFF.

The chain has TRBV6-5 and TRBJ2-7; TRBD1 matches at 7 bases. Per the germline V gene, CDR1 is MNHEY and CDR2 is SVGAGI. The CDR3 loop spans 15 amino acids. The V and J ends lost 0 bases and 1 base, in that order; junction bases with no gene match: 3. CDR3 nucleotide sequence: TGTGCCAGCAGTTACTCCGGGACAGAATCCTACGAGCAGTACTTC. Translating it yields CASSYSGTESYEQYF.

This chain uses TRBV6-4 with TRBJ2-6, with 7 positions matching TRBD2. The CDR3 covers 14 residues. Per germline, CDR1 MRHNA and CDR2 SNTAGT. V shed 3 bases, J shed 5 bases, and the junction held 1 base outside the gene matches. The CDR3 protein is CASSEGGRANVLTF. The CDR3 DNA reads TGTGCCAGCAGTGAGGGGGGGAGGGCCAACGTCCTGACTTTC.

This clone showed up just once. The chain employs TRBV3-1 (or the pseudogene TRBV3-2) and TRBJ2-1; 7 bases agree with TRBD2. CDR1 is LGHDT, CDR2 YNNKEL, per germline (reference sequence). V shed 0 bases, J shed 6 bases, and the junction held 5 bases outside the gene matches. There are 15 residues in the CDR3. The DNA of the CDR3 is TGTGCCAGCAGCCAAGACGGCGGGAGTGCCAATGAGCAGTTCTTC. Protein: CASSQDGGSANEQFF.

The chain carries TRBV7-2 and TRBJ2-1; D is unresolved. V lost 3 bases, J lost 3 bases, and 6 bases lay in between. From germline, CDR1 is SGHTA and CDR2 FQGNSA. CDR3 size: 13 residues. For the CDR3, the DNA is TGTGCCAGCAGCTTTGGAGTCTACAATGAGCAGTTCTTC. This translates into CASSFGVYNEQFF.

The V call is TRBV27, the J call TRBJ2-3; tentatively, D is TRBD1 or TRBD2 (5 bases each). Trimming took off 5 bases at V and 0 bases at J, with 12 bases between the two ends. The CDR3 contains 15 residues. CDR1 is MNHEY, CDR2 SMNVEV, per germline (reference sequence). CDR3 bases: TGTGCCAGCAGTCCAGGGACGGTTAGCACAGATACGCAGTATTTT. Its protein is CASSPGTVSTDTQYF.

The gene calls are TRBV6-6 and TRBJ1-4; no clear D. The germline CDR1 and CDR2 sequences are MNHNY and SVGAGI (reference sequence). The V and J ends lost 2 bases and 7 bases respectively, with 11 bases between them. The CDR3 runs to 14 residues. The CDR3 is CASSYAGISEKLFF. CDR3 nucleotides: TGTGCCAGCAGTTACGCTGGGATTAGTGAAAAACTGTTTTTT.

The CDR3 reads CASSARPGQVTYEQYF. For the CDR3, the DNA is TGCGCCAGCAGCGCCCGGCCCGGACAGGTCACCTACGAGCAGTACTTC. V usage is TRBV5-1 and J usage is TRBJ2-7, with TRBD1 matching 7 bases. This CDR3 comprises 16 residues. The V gene end was trimmed by 4 bases and the J gene end by 2 bases; junction bases not matched to a gene: 12. Germline CDR1 reads SGHRS; CDR2 reads YFSETQ.

This chain links TRBV5-6 with TRBJ1-5, with 8 bases matching TRBD1. Germline CDR1 reads SGHDT; CDR2 reads YYEEEE. V lost 6 bases and J lost 7; bases outside the gene matches: 12. The CDR3 spans 15 residues. The CDR3 DNA is TGTGCCAGCACCAAAACAGGGGGTGAAGGCCAGCCCCAGCATTTT. Translated, it gives CASTKTGGEGQPQHF.

The V call is TRBV29-1, the J call TRBJ2-2, with D uncertain. Germline lookup yields CDR1 SQVTM and CDR2 ANQGSEA. There are 14 residues in the CDR3. V dropped 5 bases and J dropped 6 bases, with 16 bases sitting between them. The chain's CDR3 is CSVPARPGSGELFF. The CDR3 coding sequence is TGCAGCGTTCCGGCGAGACCCGGGTCCGGGGAGCTGTTTTTT.

The rearrangement joins TRBV7-9 to TRBJ2-5; D remains ambiguous. Germline values: CDR1 SEHNR, CDR2 FQNEAQ (reference sequence). V was cut by 5 bases and J by 2 bases, with 15 bases left in between. This CDR3 spans 15 amino acids. This chain's CDR3 is CASSPSTWRQETQYF. In DNA, the CDR3 is TGTGCCAGCAGCCCGTCAACATGGAGACAAGAGACCCAGTACTTC.